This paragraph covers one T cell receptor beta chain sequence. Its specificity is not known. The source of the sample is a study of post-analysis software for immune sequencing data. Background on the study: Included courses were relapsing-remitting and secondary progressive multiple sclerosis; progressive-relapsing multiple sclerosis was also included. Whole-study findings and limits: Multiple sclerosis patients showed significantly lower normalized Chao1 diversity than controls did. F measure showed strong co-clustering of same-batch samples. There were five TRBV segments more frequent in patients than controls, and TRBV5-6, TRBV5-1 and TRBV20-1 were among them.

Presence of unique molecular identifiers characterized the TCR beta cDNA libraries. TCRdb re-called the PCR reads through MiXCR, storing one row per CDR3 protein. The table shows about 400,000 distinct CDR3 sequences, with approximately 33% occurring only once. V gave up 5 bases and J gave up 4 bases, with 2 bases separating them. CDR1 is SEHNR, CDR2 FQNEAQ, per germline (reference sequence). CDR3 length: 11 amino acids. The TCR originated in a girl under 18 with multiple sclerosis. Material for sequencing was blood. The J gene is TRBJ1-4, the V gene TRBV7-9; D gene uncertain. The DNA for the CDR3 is TGTGCCAGCAGCGATAATGAAAAACTGTTTTTT. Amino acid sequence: CASSDNEKLFF.